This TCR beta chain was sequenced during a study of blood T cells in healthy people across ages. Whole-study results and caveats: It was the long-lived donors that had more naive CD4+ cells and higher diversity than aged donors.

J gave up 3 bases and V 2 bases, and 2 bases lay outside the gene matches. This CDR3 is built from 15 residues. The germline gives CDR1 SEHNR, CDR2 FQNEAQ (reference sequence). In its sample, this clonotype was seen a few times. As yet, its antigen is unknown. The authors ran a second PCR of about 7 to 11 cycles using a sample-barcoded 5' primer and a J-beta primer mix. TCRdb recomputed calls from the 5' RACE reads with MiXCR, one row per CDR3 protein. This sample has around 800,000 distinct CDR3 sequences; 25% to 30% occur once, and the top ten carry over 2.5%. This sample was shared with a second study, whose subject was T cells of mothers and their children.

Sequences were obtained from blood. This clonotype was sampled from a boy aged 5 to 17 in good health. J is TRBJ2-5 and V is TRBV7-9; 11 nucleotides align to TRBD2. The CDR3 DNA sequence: TGTGCCAGCAGCTTACCGACTAGCGGGGAAGAGACCCAGTACTTC. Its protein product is CASSLPTSGEETQYF.